This is a list of T cell receptor beta chains from one sample in a study of T cells after somatic rescue of genetic block. Using immunoSEQ multiplex PCR, the repertoire was profiled, and TCRdb retains in-frame clones only, with some absent. The sample lists 110,000 or so clones, 75% to 95% seen once, with 1.4% in the top ten. The sequencing sample was made of peripheral blood mononuclear cells (PBMCs). Receptors originate from a woman aged 18-29 years. CDR3s include the opening cysteine and the closing phenylalanine or tryptophan. Only part of the rows carry a size: once, few, many, or a class if the clone is expanded.

CDR3 protein: CASSLRTTNTGELFF
clone size: NA
V gene: TRBV5-1
J gene: TRBJ2-2

CDR3 protein: CASSVGASENTEAFF
clone size: NA
V gene: TRBV9
J gene: TRBJ1-1

CDR3 protein: CASSFRTGPGGPTYEQYF
clone size: few
V gene: TRBV7-2
J gene: TRBJ2-7

CDR3 protein: CASSPPGGANEKLFF
clone size: NA
V gene: TRBV27
J gene: TRBJ1-4

CDR3 protein: CASRTHPRGAKNIQYF
clone size: NA
V gene: TRBV7-6
J gene: TRBJ2-4

CDR3 protein: CASSHRFGGGASYEQYF
clone size: NA
V gene: TRBV4-1
J gene: TRBJ2-7

CDR3 protein: CASSQERAWQFF
clone size: NA
V gene: TRBV4-1
J gene: TRBJ2-1

CDR3 protein: CASTAGTSRAGELFF
clone size: once
V gene: TRBV5-8
J gene: TRBJ2-2

CDR3 protein: CAIGQGNNEQFF
clone size: NA
V gene: TRBV10-3
J gene: TRBJ2-1

CDR3 protein: CASSPWTGSSYEQYF
clone size: NA
V gene: TRBV9
J gene: TRBJ2-7

CDR3 protein: CASSLSPRHEAFF
clone size: once
V gene: TRBV7-3
J gene: TRBJ1-1

CDR3 protein: CASSEGDGDNYGYTF
clone size: NA
V gene: TRBV6-1
J gene: TRBJ1-2

CDR3 protein: CASSHSITGPAIYEQYF
clone size: NA
V gene: TRBV4-3
J gene: TRBJ2-7

CDR3 protein: CATSRASEGNTIYF
clone size: once
V gene: TRBV15
J gene: TRBJ1-3

CDR3 protein: CASSLSLAGADKETQYF
clone size: NA
V gene: TRBV28
J gene: TRBJ2-5

CDR3 protein: CASSQTRDSYEQYF
clone size: NA
V gene: TRBV6-5
J gene: TRBJ2-7

CDR3 protein: CASSLAGGVEGYTF
clone size: NA
V gene: TRBV5-4
J gene: TRBJ1-2

CDR3 protein: CASRHPGGGGDEQYF
clone size: NA
V gene: TRBV2
J gene: TRBJ2-7

CDR3 protein: CASSPPDRENEKLFF
clone size: NA
V gene: TRBV18
J gene: TRBJ1-4

CDR3 protein: CASSLVLGGGSYEQYF
clone size: NA
V gene: TRBV27
J gene: TRBJ2-7

CDR3 protein: CASSKVGGTNTGELFF
clone size: NA
V gene: TRBV21-1
J gene: TRBJ2-2

CDR3 protein: CASSLARRDRSSGANVLTF
clone size: NA
V gene: TRBV7-2
J gene: TRBJ2-6

CDR3 protein: CASGPAGNTIYF
clone size: NA
V gene: TRBV14
J gene: TRBJ1-3

CDR3 protein: CASSLDFTPTTDTQYF
clone size: NA
V gene: TRBV5-8
J gene: TRBJ2-3

CDR3 protein: CSVGEGQRYGYTF
clone size: once
V gene: TRBV29-1
J gene: TRBJ1-2